The rows below give T cell receptor beta chains drawn from one sample of a study of blood T cell repertoires in COVID-19. Sequenced by immunoSEQ multiplex PCR; TCRdb stores in-frame clones only, minus some. The sample lists about 480,000 clones, approximately 86% seen once, with 6.5% to 8.5% in the top ten. Material for sequencing was PBMCs or T cells enriched from blood (not recorded which). Source of these receptors: a woman aged 60-75 years who had recovered from COVID-19. Each CDR3 is given with its conserved first and last residue. D genes are given only for firm matches. A clone size is listed for some rows: how often the clone was seen (once, few, many), or a class if it is expanded.

TRBV5-5	.	TRBJ2-2	.	CASSEDSANTGELFF	TGTGCCAGCAGCGAGGACAGCGCGAACACCGGGGAGCTGTTTTTT
TRBV18	.	TRBJ2-7	TRBD1	CASSPAGQGGYEQYF	TGTGCCAGCTCACCTGCAGGACAGGGGGGGTACGAGCAGTACTTC
TRBV24-1	.	TRBJ1-2	.	CATSQRDTGGYTF	TGTGCCACCAGCCAACGGGACACAGGTGGCTACACCTTC
TRBV19	.	TRBJ1-2	TRBD1	CASRGQGTDGYTF	TGTGCCAGTAGAGGACAGGGCACGGATGGCTACACCTTC
TRBV5-1	few	TRBJ1-1	.	CASSSGHHHTEAFF	TGCGCCAGCAGCTCCGGACACCACCACACTGAAGCTTTCTTT
TRBV7-8	.	TRBJ1-2	.	CASSPRTGGGDYGYTF	TGTGCCAGCAGCCCTCGGACGGGGGGAGGGGACTATGGCTACACCTTC
TRBV23-1	.	TRBJ1-6	TRBD1	CASNSQGTGDSPLHF	TGCGCCAGCAACTCACAAGGGACAGGAGATTCACCCCTCCACTTT
TRBV6-4	.	TRBJ1-4	.	CASSDSGAGKATNEKLFF	TGTGCCAGCAGTGACTCTGGGGCAGGAAAAGCAACTAATGAAAAACTGTTTTTT
TRBV6-5	.	TRBJ1-1	.	CASSLGGFTEAFF	TGTGCCAGCAGCCTGGGGGGGTTCACTGAAGCTTTCTTT
TRBV19	few	TRBJ1-5	.	CASSIRGNPTVESNQPQHF	TGTGCCAGTAGTATAAGGGGTAACCCGACAGTAGAGAGCAATCAGCCCCAGCATTTT
TRBV29-1	.	TRBJ1-2	.	CSVEGEGDYGYTF	TGCAGCGTTGAAGGCGAAGGGGACTATGGCTACACCTTC
TRBV5-5	.	TRBJ1-5	.	CASSLGSGEYQPQHF	TGTGCCAGCAGCTTGGGCAGTGGAGAATATCAGCCCCAGCATTTT
TRBV5-6	.	TRBJ1-4	TRBD1	CASSLAGQGKEKLFF	TGTGCCAGCAGCTTGGCGGGACAGGGTAAAGAAAAACTGTTTTTT
TRBV6-1	.	TRBJ1-2	TRBD1	CASSVGWTGGNYGYTF	TGTGCCAGCAGTGTGGGTTGGACAGGAGGAAACTATGGCTACACCTTC
TRBV7-2	once	TRBJ2-3	TRBD1	CASSFGTGGGTQYF	TGTGCCAGCAGCTTCGGAACAGGGGGCGGTACGCAGTATTTT
TRBV9	.	TRBJ1-6	TRBD1	CASSVEGQGTPLHF	TGTGCCAGCAGCGTAGAAGGACAGGGAACACCCCTCCACTTT
TRBV19	few	TRBJ2-3	TRBD1	CASSDRGQTDTQYF	TGTGCCAGTAGCGACAGGGGGCAGACAGATACGCAGTATTTT
TRBV5-1	few	TRBJ1-6	TRBD1	CASSPDGQGGASPLHF	TGCGCCAGCAGCCCAGATGGACAGGGGGGTGCTTCACCCCTCCACTTT
TRBV5-4	.	TRBJ2-2	TRBD2	CASSSGTSGGLLTGELFF	TGTGCCAGCAGCTCCGGGACTAGCGGGGGGTTGTTGACCGGGGAGCTGTTTTTT
TRBV2	.	TRBJ1-2	TRBD1	CASSETGVGYTF	TGTGCCAGCAGTGAAACAGGGGTTGGCTACACCTTC
TRBV14	.	TRBJ1-4	.	CASSEIQSLHRPNEKLFF	TGTGCCAGCAGTGAGATCCAATCGTTACACAGGCCTAATGAAAAACTGTTTTTT
TRBV5-6	.	TRBJ1-5	TRBD1	CASSKTGGYSNQPQHF	TGTGCCAGCAGCAAGACAGGGGGCTATAGCAATCAGCCCCAGCATTTT
TRBV27	.	TRBJ1-1	.	CASKRGIGTEAFF	TGTGCCAGCAAAAGGGGAATAGGGACTGAAGCTTTCTTT
TRBV2	.	TRBJ2-7	.	CASLTLPGEQYF	TGTGCCAGTCTCACCCTCCCCGGGGAGCAGTACTTC